Described below is a single TCR beta chain sequence and its context. The germline CDR1 and CDR2 sequences are SGDLS and YYNGEE. Trimming removed 0 bases from V and 4 bases from J; junction bases left unmatched: 2. CDR3 length: 14 amino acids. Sequencing was performed with immunoSEQ multiplex PCR; in TCRdb, only in-frame clones are kept and a portion is missing. The data show about 83,000 clones, with about nine tenths seen just once and roughly 3.5% held by the top ten. The data originate from a study of T cell changes during pregnancy in multiple sclerosis. The sequenced sample was PBMCs, obtained in the first trimester of pregnancy. The sequence came from a female donor in good health, serving as a control in a pregnancy study. Some clones in this sample may be carry-over from other donors' samples. This chain connects TRBV9 to TRBJ2-3; 7 nucleotides agree with TRBD2. In DNA form, the CDR3 reads TGTGCCAGCAGCGTAGGGCGGGAGCCAGATACGCAGTATTTT. Translation: CASSVGREPDTQYF. The full variable domain, rest sourced from reference TRBV9 and TRBJ2-3, is DSGVTQTPKHLITATGQRVTLRCSPRSGDLSVYWYQQSLDQGLQFLIQYYNGEERAKGNILERFSAQQFPDLHSELNLSSLELGDSALYFCASSVGREPDTQYFGPGTRLTVL.